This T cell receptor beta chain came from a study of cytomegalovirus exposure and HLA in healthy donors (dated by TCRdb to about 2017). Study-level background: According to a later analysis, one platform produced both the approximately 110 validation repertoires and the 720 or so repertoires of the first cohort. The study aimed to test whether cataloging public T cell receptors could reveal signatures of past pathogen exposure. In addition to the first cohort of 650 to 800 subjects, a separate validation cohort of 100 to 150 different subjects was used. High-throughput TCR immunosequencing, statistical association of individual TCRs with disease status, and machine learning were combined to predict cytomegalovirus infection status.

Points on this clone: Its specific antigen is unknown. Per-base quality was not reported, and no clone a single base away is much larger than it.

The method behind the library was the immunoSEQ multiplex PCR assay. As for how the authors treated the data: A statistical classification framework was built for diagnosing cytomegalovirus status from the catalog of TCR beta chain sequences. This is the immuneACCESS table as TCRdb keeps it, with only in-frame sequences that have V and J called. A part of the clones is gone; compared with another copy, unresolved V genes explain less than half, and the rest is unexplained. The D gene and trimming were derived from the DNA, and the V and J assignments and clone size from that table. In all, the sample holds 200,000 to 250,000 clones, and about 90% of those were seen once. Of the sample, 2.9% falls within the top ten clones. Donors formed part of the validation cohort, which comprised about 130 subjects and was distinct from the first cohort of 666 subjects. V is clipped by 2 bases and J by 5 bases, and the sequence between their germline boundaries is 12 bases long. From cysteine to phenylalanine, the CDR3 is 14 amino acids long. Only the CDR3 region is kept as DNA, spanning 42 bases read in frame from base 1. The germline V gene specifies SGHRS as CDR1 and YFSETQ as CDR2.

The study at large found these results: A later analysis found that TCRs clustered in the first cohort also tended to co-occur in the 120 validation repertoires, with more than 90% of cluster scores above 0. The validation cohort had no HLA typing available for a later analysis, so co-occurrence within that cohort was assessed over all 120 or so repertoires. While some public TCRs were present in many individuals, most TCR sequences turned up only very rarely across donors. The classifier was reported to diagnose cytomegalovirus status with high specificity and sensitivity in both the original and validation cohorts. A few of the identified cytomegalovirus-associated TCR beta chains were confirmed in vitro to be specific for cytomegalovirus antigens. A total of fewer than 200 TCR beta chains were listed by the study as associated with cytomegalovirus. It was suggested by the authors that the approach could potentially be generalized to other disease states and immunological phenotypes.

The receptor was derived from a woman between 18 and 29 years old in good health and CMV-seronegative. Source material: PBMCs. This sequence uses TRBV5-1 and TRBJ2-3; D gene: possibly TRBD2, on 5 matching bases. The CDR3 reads CASSFFQSGDTQYF. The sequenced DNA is TGCGCCAGCAGCTTCTTTCAGAGCGGAGATACGCAGTATTTT.